The next 28 T cell receptor beta chains were all read from a single sample in a study of T cells in Graves' hyperthyroidism and ophthalmopathy. Researchers took RNA transcripts and amplified the TCR beta CDR3 regions from them. The TCR CDR3 first-round RT-PCR relied on the HTBI primer set. TCRdb passed the multiplex PCR reads through MiXCR, listing each CDR3 protein once. The sample shows 400,000 or so distinct CDR3 sequences, about 14% of them seen only once. Source material: blood. The receptors stem from a man aged 45-65 years with Graves' ophthalmopathy.

This chain joins TRBV5-1 and TRBJ2-5, with 10 bases fitting TRBD1. Losses at the gene ends were 5 bases for V and 3 bases for J; bases not matched to a gene: 10. Germline V gives CDR1 SGHRS, CDR2 YFSETQ. There are 16 residues in the CDR3. CDR3 in DNA: TGCGCCAGCAGAGCCGAACCCGGGACAGGGGAAGAGACCCAGTACTTC. Encoded protein: CASRAEPGTGEETQYF.

This clonotype was seen ten or more times. The J gene is TRBJ1-6, the V gene TRBV11-2; D remains unclear. Trimming pared 8 bases from V and 7 bases from J, leaving 9 bases between. The CDR3 is 12 amino acids. Germline V gene data show CDR1 as SGHAT and CDR2 as FQNNGV. Here the CDR3 DNA reads TGTGCCAGCCGCACCGGGAATTCACCCCTCCACTTT. Translating gives CASRTGNSPLHF.

This clonotype was counted many times. V is TRBV29-1 and J is TRBJ2-2, with a weak D call TRBD1 (6 bases). V lost 2 bases to trimming and J lost 7 bases, with 11 bases between them. Germline V gene lookup returns CDR1 SQVTM and CDR2 ANQGSEA. This CDR3 has 13 residues. For the CDR3, the DNA is TGCAGCGTTGAACAGGGGTTCGGCGGGGAGCTGTTTTTT. It codes for CSVEQGFGGELFF.

This clonotype was recorded at least ten times. This sequence joins TRBV29-1 and TRBJ2-1; D remains unclear. This CDR3 has 12 residues. Between the trimmed V and J ends, which lost 7 bases and 3 bases, there was a span of 10 bases. Looked up from germline, CDR1 is SQVTM and CDR2 is ANQGSEA. CDR3 loop: CSAAERYNEQFF. In DNA form, the CDR3 reads TGCAGCGCCGCGGAGCGCTACAATGAGCAGTTCTTC.

This clonotype was counted between two and nine times. The CDR3 region is CASSDSGSGYYNEQFF. DNA for the CDR3: TGTGCCAGCAGTGACTCAGGTAGCGGGTACTACAATGAGCAGTTCTTC. The gene calls are TRBV6-4 and TRBJ2-1, with 7 nucleotides matching TRBD2. V trimming: 0 bases; J trimming: 3 bases; junction bases outside the gene matches: 5. Germline V gene data show CDR1 as MRHNA and CDR2 as SNTAGT. The CDR3 has 16 residues.

This clonotype has ten or more counts. The J gene is TRBJ2-3, the V gene TRBV2, with a possible D match to TRBD2 (6 bases). The CDR3 is 14 amino acids. V was cut by 8 bases and J by 6 bases, with 18 bases left in between. Per germline, CDR1 SNHLY and CDR2 FYNNEI. CDR3 region: CASGTGLLPDTQYF. CDR3 coding DNA: TGTGCCAGCGGGACGGGACTCCTTCCTGATACGCAGTATTTT.

This clonotype showed up many times. The genes are TRBV2 and TRBJ2-6; unclear D gene. Between the trimmed V and J ends, which lost 7 bases and 12 bases, there was a span of 16 bases. The CDR3 loop spans 13 amino acids. The germline V gene has CDR1 SNHLY and CDR2 FYNNEI. The CDR3 reads CASTPPLSPVLTF. The CDR3 nucleotides read TGTGCCAGCACGCCTCCACTTTCCCCCGTCCTGACTTTC.

The sample holds many counts of this clonotype. The chain couples TRBV27 to TRBJ2-1; 8 bases are shared with TRBD2. J gave up 4 bases and V 5 bases, and 13 bases lay outside the gene matches. The CDR3 runs 17 residues. CDR1 and CDR2 (germline): MNHEY, SMNVEV (reference sequence). The CDR3 region has the DNA TGTGCCAGCAGTCCAGGTCCGACAGCGGGGGTATACAATGAGCAGTTCTTC. Translated, it gives CASSPGPTAGVYNEQFF.

This clonotype occurred many times. The chain couples TRBV20-1 to TRBJ2-5; D not resolved. Germline V lookup: CDR1 DFQATT, CDR2 SNEGSKA (reference sequence). The V end lost 4 bases, the J end lost 4 bases, and 7 bases lay between the germline ends. There are 11 residues in the CDR3. The DNA for the CDR3 is TGCAGTGCTACACTTGGAGAGACCCAGTACTTC. The encoded protein is CSATLGETQYF.

This sequence joins TRBV6-1 and TRBJ2-7, with no clear D. CDR3 length: 12 residues. In germline, CDR1 is MNHNS, CDR2 SASEGT. With 8 bases removed from V and 1 base from J, the gap between germline ends came to 9 bases. The CDR3 region is CASFYSSYEQYF. In DNA form, the CDR3 reads TGTGCCAGCTTTTACAGTTCCTACGAGCAGTACTTC.

In this sample, this clonotype turned up many times. The chain combines TRBV11-3 with TRBJ2-3; either TRBD1 or TRBD2 may fit D (5 bases each). CDR1 is SGHNT, CDR2 YENEEA, per germline. The V gene lost 0 bases and the J gene lost 6 bases, with 16 bases spanning the gap. The CDR3 sequence is 16 residues long. As DNA, the CDR3 is TGTGCCAGCAGCTTAGAGGGGACCAAACGTCCGGATACGCAGTATTTT. As protein: CASSLEGTKRPDTQYF.

The chain combines TRBV19 with TRBJ1-2; D unresolved. The CDR3 runs to 12 residues. Per germline, CDR1 LNHDA and CDR2 SQIVND (reference sequence). Between the trimmed V and J ends, which lost 3 bases and 5 bases, there was a span of 7 bases. DNA for the CDR3: TGTGCCAGTAGTATCCCTCCGTATGGCTACACCTTC. Protein sequence: CASSIPPYGYTF.

CDR3 sequence reads: CASSPAGGKNYGYTF. CDR3 bases: TGCGCCAGCAGCCCCGCAGGGGGTAAAAACTATGGCTACACCTTC. The chain joins TRBV4-1 to TRBJ1-2, with TRBD1 matching 7 bases. The CDR3 sequence is 15 residues long. Germline lookup yields CDR1 MGHRA and CDR2 YSYEKL. Unmatched junction bases numbered 7, after V lost 4 bases and J lost 2 bases.

This clonotype has a count of ten or more. The CDR3, as DNA: TGCAGTGCTATCAGGACTAGCGGGAGCTCCTACAATGAGCAGTTCTTC. It is translated as CSAIRTSGSSYNEQFF. The V gene is TRBV20-1, the J gene TRBJ2-1, with TRBD2 identical over 13 bases. Germline lookup yields CDR1 DFQATT and CDR2 SNEGSKA (reference sequence). V was pared by 4 bases and J by 0 bases, with 3 bases of the junction left unmatched. This CDR3 has 16 amino acids.

Points on this clonotype: Since a much larger clone is just one base distant, this may be a read error. The chain is built from TRBV5-1 and TRBJ2-1, with 10 nucleotides matching TRBD1. This CDR3 comprises 14 residues. V trimming: 2 bases; J trimming: 5 bases; junction bases outside the gene matches: 1. Germline V gene lookup returns CDR1 SGHRS and CDR2 YFSETQ. The DNA of the CDR3 is TGCGCCAGCAGCTTCGGGACAGGGGACAATGAGCAGTTCTTC. It codes for CASSFGTGDNEQFF. Full variable domain (rest looked up from reference TRBV5-1 and TRBJ2-1): KAGVTQTPRYLIKTRGQQVTLSCSPISGHRSVSWYQQTPGQGLQFLFEYFSETQRNKGNFPGRFSGRQFSNSRSEMNVSTLELGDSALYLCASSFGTGDNEQFFGPGTRLTVL.

This clonotype is a singleton in its sample. This sequence may be a read error, since a much larger clone differs from it by one base. The chain recombines TRBV5-1 with TRBJ2-7, with 10 bases aligning to TRBD2. This CDR3 comprises 15 residues. Germline-derived CDR1 and CDR2 are SGHRS and YFSETQ. J gave up 5 bases and V 4 bases, and 9 bases lay outside the gene matches. This CDR3 reads CASSTRLAGSHEQYF. CDR3 nucleotides: TGCGCCAGCAGCACTAGACTAGCGGGTTCCCACGAGCAGTACTTC.

This clonotype was detected many times. The chain employs TRBV30 and TRBJ2-3; a weak D match, TRBD1 (7 bases). The CDR3 covers 15 residues. V was pared by 4 bases and J by 7 bases, with 21 bases between. The germline CDR1 and CDR2 sequences are GTSNPN and SVGIG (reference sequence). The CDR3, as DNA: TGTGCCTGGACCCAGGCCAGGGGGGTCAGAAATACGCAGTATTTT. It specifies CAWTQARGVRNTQYF.

This clonotype has a count of ten or more. This chain links TRBV7-2 with TRBJ1-1; 9 positions match TRBD1. V lost 3 bases to trimming and J lost 10 bases; unmatched junction nucleotides: 6. Germline-derived CDR1 and CDR2 are SGHTA and FQGNSA. CDR3 length: 13 amino acids. CDR3 in DNA: TGTGCCAGCAGCTTGGGACAGGGATGGGGAGCTTTCTTT. It yields the protein CASSLGQGWGAFF.

The chain is built from TRBV4-1 and TRBJ1-4; D is undetermined. The germline gives CDR1 MGHRA, CDR2 YSYEKL. There are 13 residues in the CDR3. Trimming shortened V by 0 bases and J by 10 bases, and 9 bases separated the two germline ends. The CDR3 DNA reads TGCGCCAGCAGCCAAGATGCTTCGCGAAAACTGTTTTTT. Amino acids: CASSQDASRKLFF.

At least ten counts were recorded for this clonotype. The rearrangement links TRBV2 to TRBJ2-7; possibly TRBD1 or TRBD2 for D (5 bases each). The CDR3 has 17 amino acids. Trimming left V 0 bases short and J 7 bases short, with 22 bases between. The germline V gene encodes CDR1 SNHLY and CDR2 FYNNEI. The CDR3 sequence: CASSEAYLGTGVGEQYF. The CDR3 coding sequence is TGTGCCAGCAGTGAAGCGTATCTTGGGACCGGGGTTGGAGAGCAGTACTTC.

This clonotype has at least ten counts. The chain links TRBV11-2 to TRBJ1-5; the D is unclear. The germline V and J ends were trimmed by 2 bases and 4 bases, with 12 bases remaining between them. This CDR3 region has 15 residues. CDR1 is SGHAT, CDR2 FQNNGV, per germline. CDR3 DNA sequence: TGTGCCAGCAGCTTAACAGCAGGTGAAAATCAGCCCCAGCATTTT. Its protein product is CASSLTAGENQPQHF.

The chain links TRBV20-1 to TRBJ2-1; 8 bases line up with TRBD2. This CDR3 contains 15 residues. CDR1 DFQATT and CDR2 SNEGSKA come from the germline V gene (reference sequence). Unmatched junction bases numbered 7, after V lost 4 bases and J lost 2 bases. The DNA of the CDR3 is TGCAGTGCTAATTCGGCGGGGGGTACCTACAATGAGCAGTTCTTC. This translates into CSANSAGGTYNEQFF.

The rearrangement uses TRBV12-3 or TRBV12-4 and TRBJ2-2, with 10 positions matching TRBD2. The CDR3 extends over 15 amino acids. Losses at the gene ends were 6 bases for V and 7 bases for J; bases not matched to a gene: 8. CDR3 loop: CASREAGGLVGELFF. The CDR3 DNA follows: TGTGCCAGCAGAGAAGCGGGAGGGCTGGTCGGGGAGCTGTTTTTT.

The sample holds many counts of this clonotype. The chain carries TRBV3-1 and TRBJ1-1, with D uncertain. The CDR3 spans 15 residues. In germline, CDR1 is LGHDT, CDR2 YNNKEL (reference sequence). Trimming left V 1 base short and J 0 bases short, with 9 bases between. The CDR3 region is CASSQGIALNTEAFF. The CDR3 nucleotides read TGTGCCAGCAGCCAAGGGATCGCATTGAACACTGAAGCTTTCTTT.

The gene calls are TRBV5-6 and TRBJ2-7; maybe TRBD1 (6 bases). The germline CDR1 and CDR2 sequences are SGHDT and YYEEEE. V was cut by 6 bases and J by 3 bases, with 22 bases left in between. The CDR3 loop spans 16 amino acids. Here the CDR3 reads CASTPPTPDRFYEQYF. As DNA, the CDR3 is TGTGCCAGCACCCCCCCAACCCCGGACAGATTCTACGAGCAGTACTTC.

The J gene is TRBJ1-2, the V gene TRBV6-1; D gene ambiguous. The CDR3 has 8 residues. CDR1 is MNHNS and CDR2 is SASEGT in the germline V gene. The CDR3 loop is CVAGGYTF. The CDR3 DNA reads TGTGTAGCGGGTGGCTACACCTTC.

This clonotype was counted a few times. The chain couples TRBV19 to TRBJ2-1, with 10 bases identical to TRBD2. Germline trimming cut 5 bases from V and 1 base from J; bases unmatched to any gene: 5. CDR3 length: 16 amino acids. In germline, CDR1 is LNHDA, CDR2 SQIVND (reference sequence). The CDR3 DNA follows: TGTGCCAGTAGTCGAGCGGGAGGGTCTTCCTACAATGAGCAGTTCTTC. Its protein product is CASSRAGGSSYNEQFF.

Comment on this clonotype: This could be a read error, since a much larger clone is one nucleotide away. This chain uses TRBV11-2 with TRBJ2-7, with unresolved D. The assigned J gene may be wrong: the sequence end matches TRBJ2-1 better. CDR3 length: 19 amino acids. Germline CDR1 reads SGHAT; CDR2 reads FQNNGV. The CDR3 DNA reads TGTGCCAGCAGCCAAGATTCAAGCAGCACCTCGAAGGTGGGCTACGAGCAGTTCTTC. Amino acid sequence: CASSQDSSSTSKVGYEQFF.